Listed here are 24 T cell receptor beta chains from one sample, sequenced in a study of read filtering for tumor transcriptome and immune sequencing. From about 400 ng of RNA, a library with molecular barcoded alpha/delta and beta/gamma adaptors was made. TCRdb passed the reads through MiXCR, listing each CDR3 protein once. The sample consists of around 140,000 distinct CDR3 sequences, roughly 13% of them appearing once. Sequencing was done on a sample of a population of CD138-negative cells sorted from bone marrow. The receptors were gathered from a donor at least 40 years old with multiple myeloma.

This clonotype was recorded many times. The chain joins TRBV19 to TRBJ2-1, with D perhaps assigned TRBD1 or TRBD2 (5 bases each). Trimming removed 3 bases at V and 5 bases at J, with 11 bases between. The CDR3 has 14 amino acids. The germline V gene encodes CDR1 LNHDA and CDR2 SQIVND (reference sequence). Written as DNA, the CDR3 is TGTGCCAGTAGTATCCGGGACGGAAACAATGAGCAGTTCTTC. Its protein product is CASSIRDGNNEQFF.

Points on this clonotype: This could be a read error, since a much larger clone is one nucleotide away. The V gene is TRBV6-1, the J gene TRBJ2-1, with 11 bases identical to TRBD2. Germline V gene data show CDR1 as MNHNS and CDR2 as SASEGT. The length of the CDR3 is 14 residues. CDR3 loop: CASSGTSGYNEQLF. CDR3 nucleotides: TGTGCCAGCTCCGGGACTAGCGGATACAATGAGCAGCTCTTC.

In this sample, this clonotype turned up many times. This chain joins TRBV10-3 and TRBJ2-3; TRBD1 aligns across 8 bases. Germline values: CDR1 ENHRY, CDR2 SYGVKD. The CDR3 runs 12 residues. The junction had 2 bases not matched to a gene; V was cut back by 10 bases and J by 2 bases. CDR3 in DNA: TGTGCCAGCCAGGGGGCCACAGATACGCAGTATTTT. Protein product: CASQGATDTQYF.

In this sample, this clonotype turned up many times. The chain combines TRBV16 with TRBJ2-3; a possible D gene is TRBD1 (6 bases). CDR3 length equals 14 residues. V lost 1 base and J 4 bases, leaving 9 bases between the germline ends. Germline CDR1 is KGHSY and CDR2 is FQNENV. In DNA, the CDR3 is TGTGCCAGCAGCCAATTCGGACAGTCAGATACGCAGTATTTT. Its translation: CASSQFGQSDTQYF.

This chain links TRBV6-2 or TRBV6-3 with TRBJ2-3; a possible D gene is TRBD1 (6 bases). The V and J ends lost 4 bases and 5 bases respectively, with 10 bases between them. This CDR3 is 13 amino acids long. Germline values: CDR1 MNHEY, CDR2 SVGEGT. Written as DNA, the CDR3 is TGTGCCAGCAGTTCCAGGGACATAGATACGCAGTATTTT. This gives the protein CASSSRDIDTQYF.

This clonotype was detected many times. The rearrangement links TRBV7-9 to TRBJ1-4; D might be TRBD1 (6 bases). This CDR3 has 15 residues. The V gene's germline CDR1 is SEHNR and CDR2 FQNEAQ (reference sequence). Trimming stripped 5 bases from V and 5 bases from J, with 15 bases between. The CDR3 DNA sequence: TGTGCCAGCAGCCCGCAACAGGGCTCGAATGAAAAACTGTTTTTT. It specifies CASSPQQGSNEKLFF. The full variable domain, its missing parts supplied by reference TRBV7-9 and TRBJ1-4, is DTGVSQNPRHKITKRGQNVTFRCDPISEHNRLYWYRQTLGQGPEFLTYFQNEAQLEKSRLLSDRFSAERPKGSFSTLEIQRTEQGDSAMYLCASSPQQGSNEKLFFGSGTQLSVL.

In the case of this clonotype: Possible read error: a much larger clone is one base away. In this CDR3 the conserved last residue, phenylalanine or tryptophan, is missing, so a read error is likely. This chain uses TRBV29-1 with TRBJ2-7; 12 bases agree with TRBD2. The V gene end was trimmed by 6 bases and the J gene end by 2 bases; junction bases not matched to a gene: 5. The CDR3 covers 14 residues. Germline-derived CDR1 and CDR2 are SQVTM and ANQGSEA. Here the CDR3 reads CSVSGLAGTYEQYC. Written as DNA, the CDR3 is TGCAGCGTGAGCGGACTAGCGGGAACCTACGAGCAGTACTGC.

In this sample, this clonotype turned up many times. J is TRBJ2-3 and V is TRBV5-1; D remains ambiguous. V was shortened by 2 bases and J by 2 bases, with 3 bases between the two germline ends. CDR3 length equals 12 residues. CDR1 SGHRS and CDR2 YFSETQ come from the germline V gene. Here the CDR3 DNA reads TGCGCCAGCAGCTTAAACACAGATACGCAGTATTTT. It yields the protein CASSLNTDTQYF.

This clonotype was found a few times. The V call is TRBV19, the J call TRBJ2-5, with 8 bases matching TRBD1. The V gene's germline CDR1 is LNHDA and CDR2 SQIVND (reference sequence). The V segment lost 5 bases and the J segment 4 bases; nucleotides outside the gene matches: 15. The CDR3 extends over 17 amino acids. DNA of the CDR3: TGTGCCAGTAGTTCCGGACAGGGCCTTAGGGGGCGAGAGACCCAGTACTTC. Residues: CASSSGQGLRGRETQYF.

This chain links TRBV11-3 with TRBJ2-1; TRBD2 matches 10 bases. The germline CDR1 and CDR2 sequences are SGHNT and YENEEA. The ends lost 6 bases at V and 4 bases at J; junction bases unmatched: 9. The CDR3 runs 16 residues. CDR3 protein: CASSAVAGGDYNEQFF. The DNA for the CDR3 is TGTGCCAGCAGTGCCGTAGCGGGAGGCGATTACAATGAGCAGTTCTTC.

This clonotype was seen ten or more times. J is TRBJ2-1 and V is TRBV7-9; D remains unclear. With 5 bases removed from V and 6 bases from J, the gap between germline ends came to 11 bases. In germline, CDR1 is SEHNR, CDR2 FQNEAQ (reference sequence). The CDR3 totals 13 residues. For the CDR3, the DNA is TGTGCCAGCAGCCCACCCCTCAGCAATGAGCAGTTCTTC. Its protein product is CASSPPLSNEQFF.

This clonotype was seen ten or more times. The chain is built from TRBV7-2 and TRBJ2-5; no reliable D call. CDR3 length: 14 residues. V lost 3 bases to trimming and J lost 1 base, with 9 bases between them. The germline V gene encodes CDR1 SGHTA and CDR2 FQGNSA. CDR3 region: CASSFSYGQETQYF. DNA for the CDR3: TGTGCCAGCAGCTTTTCTTACGGCCAAGAGACCCAGTACTTC.

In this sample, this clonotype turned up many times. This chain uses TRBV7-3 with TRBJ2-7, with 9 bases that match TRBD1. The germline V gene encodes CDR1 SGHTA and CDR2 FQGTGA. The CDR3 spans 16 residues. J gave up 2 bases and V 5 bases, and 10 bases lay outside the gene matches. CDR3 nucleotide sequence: TGTGCCAGCAGCGTCCCCCGGGACAGGGCTCCCTACGAGCAGTACTTC. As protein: CASSVPRDRAPYEQYF.

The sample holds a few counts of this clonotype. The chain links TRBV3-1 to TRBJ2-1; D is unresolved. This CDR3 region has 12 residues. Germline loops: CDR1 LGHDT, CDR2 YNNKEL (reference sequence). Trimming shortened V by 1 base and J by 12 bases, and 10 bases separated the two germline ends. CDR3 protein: CASSQGLLGQFF. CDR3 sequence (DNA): TGTGCCAGCAGCCAAGGTCTCTTAGGGCAGTTCTTC.

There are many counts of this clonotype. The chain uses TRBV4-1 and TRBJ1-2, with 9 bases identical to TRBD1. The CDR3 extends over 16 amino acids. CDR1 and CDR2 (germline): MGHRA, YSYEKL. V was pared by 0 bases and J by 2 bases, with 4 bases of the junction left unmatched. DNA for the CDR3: TGCGCCAGCAGCCAAGATGGCGGACAGGGGAACTATGGCTACACCTTC. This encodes CASSQDGGQGNYGYTF.

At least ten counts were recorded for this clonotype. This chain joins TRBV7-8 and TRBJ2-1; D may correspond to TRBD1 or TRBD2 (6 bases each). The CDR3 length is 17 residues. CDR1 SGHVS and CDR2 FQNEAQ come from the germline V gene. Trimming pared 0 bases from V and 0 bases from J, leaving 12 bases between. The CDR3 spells CASSLARGDGSYNEQFF. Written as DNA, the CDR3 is TGTGCCAGCAGCTTAGCAAGGGGGGATGGCTCCTACAATGAGCAGTTCTTC.

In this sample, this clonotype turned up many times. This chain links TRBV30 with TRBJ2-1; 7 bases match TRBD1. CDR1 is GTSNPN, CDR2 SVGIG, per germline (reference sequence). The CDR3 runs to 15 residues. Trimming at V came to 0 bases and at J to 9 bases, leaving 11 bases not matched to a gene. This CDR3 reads CAWSVLRTGIGEQFF. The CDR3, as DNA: TGTGCCTGGAGTGTACTGAGGACAGGCATTGGTGAGCAGTTCTTC.

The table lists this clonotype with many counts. The CDR3 DNA reads as TGTGCCAGCAGTAGTAGCGGGAGAGGCGAGCAGTACTTC. Translating gives CASSSSGRGEQYF. The rearrangement links TRBV25-1 to TRBJ2-7, with 9 bases aligning to TRBD2. CDR1 MGHDK and CDR2 SYGVNS come from the germline V gene. CDR3 length: 13 amino acids. Trimming at V came to 5 bases and at J to 6 bases, leaving 5 bases not matched to a gene.

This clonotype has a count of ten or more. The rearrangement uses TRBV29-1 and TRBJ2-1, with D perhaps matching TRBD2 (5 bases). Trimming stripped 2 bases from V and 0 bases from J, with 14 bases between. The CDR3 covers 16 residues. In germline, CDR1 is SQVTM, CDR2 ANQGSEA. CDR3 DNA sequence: TGCAGCGTTGAACCGGAGCGGACTTCCTCCTACAATGAGCAGTTCTTC. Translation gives CSVEPERTSSYNEQFF.

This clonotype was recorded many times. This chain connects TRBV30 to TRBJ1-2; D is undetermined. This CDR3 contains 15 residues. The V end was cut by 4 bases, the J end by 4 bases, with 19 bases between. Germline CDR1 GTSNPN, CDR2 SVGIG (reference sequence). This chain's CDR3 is CAWNPSRLVLYGYTF. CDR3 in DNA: TGTGCCTGGAATCCGAGCAGACTAGTACTCTATGGCTACACCTTC.

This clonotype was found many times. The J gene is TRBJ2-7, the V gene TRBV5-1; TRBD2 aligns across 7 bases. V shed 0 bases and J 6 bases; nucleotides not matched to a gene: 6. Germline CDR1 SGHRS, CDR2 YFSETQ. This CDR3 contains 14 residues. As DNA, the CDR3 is TGCGCCAGCAGCTTGGCCGGGACTATCTTCGAGCAGTACTTC. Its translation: CASSLAGTIFEQYF.

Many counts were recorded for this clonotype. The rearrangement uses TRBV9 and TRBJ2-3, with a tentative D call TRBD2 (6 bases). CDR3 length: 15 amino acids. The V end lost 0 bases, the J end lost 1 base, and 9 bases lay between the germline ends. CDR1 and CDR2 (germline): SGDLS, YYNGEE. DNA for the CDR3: TGTGCCAGCAGCGTAGGGTCTAGCGGCACAGATACGCAGTATTTT. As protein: CASSVGSSGTDTQYF.

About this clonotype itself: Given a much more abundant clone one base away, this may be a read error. The CDR3 sequence is CASRVQGEKAEAFF. CDR3 nucleotides: TGTGCCAGCAGGGTACAGGGTGAGAAAGCTGAAGCTTTCTTT. This sequence joins TRBV25-1 and TRBJ1-1; TRBD1 is a possible D gene (6 bases). This CDR3 has 14 residues. Germline V gene lookup returns CDR1 MGHDK and CDR2 SYGVNS. V shed 6 bases and J shed 6 bases, with 17 bases lying between them.

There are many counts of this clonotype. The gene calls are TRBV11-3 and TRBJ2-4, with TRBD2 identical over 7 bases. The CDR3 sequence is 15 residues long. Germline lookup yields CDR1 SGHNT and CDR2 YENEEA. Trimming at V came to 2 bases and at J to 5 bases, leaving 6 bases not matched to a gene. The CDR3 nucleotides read TGTGCCAGCAGCTTACGGCGGGAGCATCAAAACATTCAGTACTTC. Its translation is CASSLRREHQNIQYF.